This T cell receptor (beta chain) stems from a study of Ad26.COV2.S vaccination and SARS-CoV-2 variants. V was pared by 3 bases and J by 7 bases, with 13 bases between. Germline CDR1 and CDR2: KGHSH and LQKENI. The CDR3 spans 13 residues. The method was immunoSEQ multiplex PCR; TCRdb's version includes in-frame clones alone and lacks a portion of them. Among around 340,000 clones listed, around 88% were seen once. Treatment given: 15 to 20 received Ad26.COV2.S at low or high dose, single or two shots; about 5 received placebo; per-sample allocation not given. Samples analyzed were those drawn on day 63 after the first vaccine or placebo injection.

The sequence came from a person aged 18-65 years who received the Ad26.COV2.S COVID-19 vaccine or a placebo. V usage is TRBV18 and J usage is TRBJ2-7; possibly TRBD2 for D (6 bases). The source material was peripheral blood, sampled in a trial of Ad26.COV2.S vaccine versus placebo. The CDR3 region is CASSPAGRREQYF. The CDR3 DNA reads TGTGCCAGCTCACCTGCGGGGCGAAGGGAGCAGTACTTC.